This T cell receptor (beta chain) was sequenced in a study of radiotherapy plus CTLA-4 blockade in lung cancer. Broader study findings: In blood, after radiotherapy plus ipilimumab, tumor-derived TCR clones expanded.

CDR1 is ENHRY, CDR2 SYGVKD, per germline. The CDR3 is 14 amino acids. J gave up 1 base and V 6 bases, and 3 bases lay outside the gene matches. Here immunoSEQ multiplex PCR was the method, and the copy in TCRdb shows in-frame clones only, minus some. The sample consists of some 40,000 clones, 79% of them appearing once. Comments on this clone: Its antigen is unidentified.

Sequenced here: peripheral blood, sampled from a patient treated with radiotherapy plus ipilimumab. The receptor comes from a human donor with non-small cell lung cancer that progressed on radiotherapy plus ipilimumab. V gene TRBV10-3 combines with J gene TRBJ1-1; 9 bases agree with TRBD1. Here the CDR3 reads CAIRGTGWNTEAFF. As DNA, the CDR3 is TGTGCCATCAGGGGGACAGGGTGGAACACTGAAGCTTTCTTT.